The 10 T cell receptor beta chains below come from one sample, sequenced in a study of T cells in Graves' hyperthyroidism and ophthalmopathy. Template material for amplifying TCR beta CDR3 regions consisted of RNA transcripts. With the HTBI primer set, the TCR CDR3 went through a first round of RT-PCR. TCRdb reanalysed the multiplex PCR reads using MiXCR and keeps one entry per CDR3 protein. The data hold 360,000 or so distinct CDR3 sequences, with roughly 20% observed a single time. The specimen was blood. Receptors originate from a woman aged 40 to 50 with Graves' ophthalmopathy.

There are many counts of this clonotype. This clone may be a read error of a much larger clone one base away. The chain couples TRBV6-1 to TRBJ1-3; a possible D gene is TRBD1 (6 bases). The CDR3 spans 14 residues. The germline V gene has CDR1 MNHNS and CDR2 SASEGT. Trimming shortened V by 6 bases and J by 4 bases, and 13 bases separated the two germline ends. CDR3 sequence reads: CASRWDTLGNTIYF. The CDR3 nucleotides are TGTGCCAGCAGATGGGACACCCTAGGAAACACCATATATTTT.

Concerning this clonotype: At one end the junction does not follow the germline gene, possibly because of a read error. CDR3 bases: TGTGCCAGCAGCCTCGAAAGGGGACTCCAGGGCGAGCAGTCCTTC. It yields the protein CASSLERGLQGEQSF. The chain joins TRBV7-2 to TRBJ2-7, with a weak D call TRBD2 (6 bases). Germline CDR1 SGHTA, CDR2 FQGNSA. The CDR3 is 15 residues long.

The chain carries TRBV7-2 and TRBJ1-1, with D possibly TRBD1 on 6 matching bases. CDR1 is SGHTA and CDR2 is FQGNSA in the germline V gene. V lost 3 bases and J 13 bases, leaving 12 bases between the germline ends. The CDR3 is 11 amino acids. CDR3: CASSFGGVGFF. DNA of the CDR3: TGTGCCAGCAGCTTTGGGGGCGTTGGTTTCTTT.

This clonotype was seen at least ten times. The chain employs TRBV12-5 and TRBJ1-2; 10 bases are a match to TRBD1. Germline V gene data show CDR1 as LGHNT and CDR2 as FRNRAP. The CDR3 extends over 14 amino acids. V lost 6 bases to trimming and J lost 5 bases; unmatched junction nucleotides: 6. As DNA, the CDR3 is TGTGCTAGTGGGGGGGACAGGGGACTTTATGGCTACACCTTC. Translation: CASGGDRGLYGYTF.

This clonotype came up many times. The CDR3 DNA is TGCAGTGCTAGTGACGGACCGAGGGAGACCCAGTACTTC. Protein product: CSASDGPRETQYF. The chain has TRBV20-1 and TRBJ2-5; D uncertain. Germline-derived CDR1 and CDR2 are DFQATT and SNEGSKA (reference sequence). V lost 3 bases to trimming and J lost 5 bases, with 13 bases between them. The CDR3 is made up of 13 amino acids.

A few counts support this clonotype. CDR3 sequence reads: CASTLRGRTYEQYF. Here the CDR3 DNA reads TGTGCCAGCACCTTAAGGGGTCGGACCTACGAGCAGTACTTC. The chain is built from TRBV28 and TRBJ2-7, with TRBD1 as a possible D gene (5 bases). With 7 bases removed from V and 2 bases from J, the gap between germline ends came to 15 bases. The CDR3 consists of 14 residues. In germline, CDR1 is MDHEN, CDR2 SYDVKM. The full variable domain, in which reference TRBV28 and TRBJ2-7 provide the parts outside the CDR3, is DVKVTQSSRYLVKRTGEKVFLECVQDMDHENMFWYRQDPGLGLRLIYFSYDVKMKEKGDIPEGYSVSREKKERFSLILESASTNQTSMYLCASTLRGRTYEQYFGPGTRLTVT.

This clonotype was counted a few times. The CDR3 coding sequence is TGCGCCAGCAGCCTTCGGCAGGGGTCTTACTCTGGGGCCAACGTCCTGACTTTC. Translated: CASSLRQGSYSGANVLTF. The chain carries TRBV5-1 and TRBJ2-6; a possible D gene is TRBD1 (6 bases). Trimming shortened V by 4 bases and J by 0 bases, and 17 bases separated the two germline ends. Germline loops: CDR1 SGHRS, CDR2 YFSETQ. CDR3 length equals 18 residues. Together with reference TRBV5-1 and TRBJ2-6, the CDR3 gives the full variable domain: KAGVTQTPRYLIKTRGQQVTLSCSPISGHRSVSWYQQTPGQGLQFLFEYFSETQRNKGNFPGRFSGRQFSNSRSEMNVSTLELGDSALYLCASSLRQGSYSGANVLTFGAGSRLTVL.

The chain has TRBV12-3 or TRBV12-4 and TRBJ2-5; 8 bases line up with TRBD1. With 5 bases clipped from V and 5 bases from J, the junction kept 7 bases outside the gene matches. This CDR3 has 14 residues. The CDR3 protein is CASSRTGSEETQYF. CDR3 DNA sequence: TGTGCCAGCAGTCGGACAGGGTCCGAGGAGACCCAGTACTTC.

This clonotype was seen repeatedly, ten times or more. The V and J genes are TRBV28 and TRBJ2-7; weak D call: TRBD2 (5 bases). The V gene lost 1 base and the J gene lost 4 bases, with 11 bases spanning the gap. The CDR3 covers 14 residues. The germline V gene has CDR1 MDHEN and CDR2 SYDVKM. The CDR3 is CASSLSISGYEQYF. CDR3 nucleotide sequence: TGTGCCAGCAGTTTATCAATCTCGGGGTACGAGCAGTACTTC.

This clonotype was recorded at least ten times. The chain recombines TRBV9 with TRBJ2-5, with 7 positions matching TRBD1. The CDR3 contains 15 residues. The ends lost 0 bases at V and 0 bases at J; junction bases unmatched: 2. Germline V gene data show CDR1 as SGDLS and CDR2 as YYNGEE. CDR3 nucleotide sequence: TGTGCCAGCAGCGTAGGAGGGACAGACCAAGAGACCCAGTACTTC. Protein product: CASSVGGTDQETQYF.